The 4 T cell receptor beta chains listed next were all sequenced from one sample in a study of graft-versus-host responses after intestinal transplantation. Sequencing used immunoSEQ multiplex PCR; TCRdb keeps in-frame clones, though not all of them. The sample records about 9,500 clones, 88% being singletons. The sequences come from PBMCs, collected just over 240 days after intestinal transplant. All receptors come from a human patient who received an intestinal transplant, so some T cells may come from the graft donor.

This sequence joins TRBV13 and TRBJ1-4, with D possibly matching TRBD1 (5 bases). Trimming removed 1 base from V and 5 bases from J, with 14 bases in between. Germline-derived CDR1 and CDR2 are PRHDT and FYEKMQ (reference sequence). This CDR3 spans 16 amino acids. In nucleotides, the CDR3 is TGTGCCAGCAGCTTAGTGTCGGGGGACGACAATGAAAAACTGTTTTTT. It translates to CASSLVSGDDNEKLFF.

The J gene is TRBJ1-1, the V gene TRBV10-3; D ambiguous. Germline CDR1 ENHRY, CDR2 SYGVKD. V was cut by 7 bases and J by 0 bases, with 12 bases left in between. The CDR3 is made up of 14 amino acids. Here the CDR3 reads CAINSGQVNTEAFF. DNA of the CDR3: TGTGCCATCAACTCTGGGCAGGTGAACACTGAAGCTTTCTTT.

The J gene is TRBJ2-1, the V gene TRBV5-4, with TRBD2 identical over 8 bases. V dropped 4 bases and J dropped 2; count of bases not matched to a gene: 2. Germline CDR1 SGHNT, CDR2 YYREEE (reference sequence). CDR3 length: 14 amino acids. This CDR3 reads CASSSGRTYNEQFF. The CDR3 DNA reads TGTGCCAGCAGCAGCGGGAGAACCTACAATGAGCAGTTCTTC.

The chain joins TRBV7-2 to TRBJ2-1; 8 nucleotides agree with TRBD2. The ends lost 5 bases at V and 9 bases at J; junction bases unmatched: 9. The CDR3 totals 14 residues. Looked up from germline, CDR1 is SGHTA and CDR2 is FQGNSA. The CDR3 reads CASSRPGLGREQFF. DNA of the CDR3: TGTGCCAGCAGCAGGCCGGGACTAGGACGTGAGCAGTTCTTC.